The 6 T cell receptor beta chains given below trace back to one sample, sequenced in a study of regulatory T cells in long-lasting Graves disease. Arm-PCR of CDR3 regions and iRepertoire HTBI primers were the basis on which TCR beta libraries were built. TCRdb re-called the multiplex PCR reads with MiXCR, one entry per CDR3 protein. The table shows approximately 300,000 distinct CDR3 sequences, with 15% to 20% occurring only once. Time point reported: newly diagnosed GD, antithyroid drugs for less than 3 months. With RNA extracted from PBMCs as input, the TCR library was made. Material: peripheral blood mononuclear cells (PBMCs), obtained at new diagnosis, from a patient treated with antithyroid drugs. These receptors all come from a female donor with Graves disease.

The rearrangement joins TRBV6-1 to TRBJ2-5; 7 positions match TRBD1. Germline V gene sequence: CDR1 MNHNS, CDR2 SASEGT. V trimming: 6 bases; J trimming: 5 bases; junction bases outside the gene matches: 6. The CDR3 sequence is 13 residues long. This chain's CDR3 is CASRTGSGETQYF. In nucleotides, the CDR3 is TGTGCCAGCAGGACAGGGTCAGGGGAGACCCAGTACTTC.

This clonotype was detected only a few times. The gene calls are TRBV14 and TRBJ2-7; maybe TRBD1 (5 bases). Looked up from germline, CDR1 is SGHDN and CDR2 is FVKESK. V was trimmed by 6 bases and J by 8 bases, leaving 14 bases between them. This CDR3 has 12 residues. CDR3 sequence reads: CASSQGGLKQYF. The CDR3 DNA follows: TGTGCCAGCAGTCAGGGTGGTTTAAAGCAGTACTTC.

This clonotype was detected ten times or more. The CDR3 here is CASSGPGHLGEQYF. The CDR3, as DNA: TGCGCCAGCAGTGGCCCTGGGCACCTCGGCGAGCAGTACTTC. This chain uses TRBV10-1 with TRBJ2-7; no definite D call. Germline CDR1 reads WNHNN; CDR2 reads SYGVQD (reference sequence). With 4 bases removed from V and 6 bases from J, the gap between germline ends came to 16 bases. The CDR3 has 14 amino acids.

The rearrangement joins TRBV2 to TRBJ2-5, with 7 bases fitting TRBD2. The CDR3 is 15 amino acids. Per the germline V gene, CDR1 is SNHLY and CDR2 is FYNNEI. The V and J ends lost 2 bases and 0 bases, in that order; junction bases with no gene match: 3. CDR3 residues: CASSEIGTNQETQYF. As DNA, the CDR3 is TGTGCCAGCAGTGAAATAGGGACTAACCAAGAGACCCAGTACTTC. Using reference TRBV2 and TRBJ2-5 for the parts outside the CDR3, the full variable domain is EPEVTQTPSHQVTQMGQEVILRCVPISNHLYFYWYRQILGQKVEFLVSFYNNEISEKSEIFDDQFSVERPDGSNFTLKIRSTKLEDSAMYFCASSEIGTNQETQYFGPGTRLLVL.

This clonotype has a count of ten or more. The chain carries TRBV2 and TRBJ1-2, with 7 bases aligning to TRBD1. This CDR3 has 15 residues. From germline, CDR1 is SNHLY and CDR2 FYNNEI. J lost 8 bases, V lost 2 bases, and 11 bases had no gene match. CDR3: CASSERRGPGRGYTF. In DNA, the CDR3 is TGTGCCAGCAGTGAAAGGAGGGGGCCCGGGAGAGGCTACACCTTC.

This clonotype was seen many times. This chain connects TRBV20-1 to TRBJ1-4; 8 bases are a match to TRBD1. The CDR3 is 16 residues long. The J segment lost 1 base and the V segment lost 1 base, leaving 5 bases of the junction unmatched. Looked up from germline, CDR1 is DFQATT and CDR2 is SNEGSKA (reference sequence). The CDR3: CSARAGGGLTNEKLFF. The DNA of the CDR3 is TGCAGTGCTAGAGCAGGGGGCGGGTTAACTAATGAAAAACTGTTTTTT.